Here is one T cell receptor (beta chain) with its context. This record belongs to a study of blood T cell repertoires in COVID-19. Overall study context: COVID-19 samples collected from the United States, Italy and Spain covered acute and convalescent phases.

Original analysis: Cell counts per sample came from amplifying reference gene primers. TCRdb keeps only in-frame clones here, not all; method: immunoSEQ multiplex PCR. V and J calls plus clone size are reproduced from that table; the DNA served to infer D and trimming. The table includes about 120,000 clones, roughly four fifths detected once. The germline CDR1 and CDR2 sequences are SQVTM and ANQGSEA. The trim removed 4 bases at V and 11 bases at J, leaving 7 bases unmatched. The CDR3 totals 11 residues. Specimen: peripheral blood. This sequence originates from a woman in her sixties with acute or convalescent COVID-19. The rearrangement links TRBV29-1 to TRBJ1-2; 7 bases agree with TRBD1. The CDR3 is CSVARQGVYTF. The CDR3 bases are TGCAGCGTTGCCCGGCAGGGGGTTTACACCTTC.